The clone carrying this TCR beta chain was detected ten times or more. Its antigen remains unknown. The sample belongs to a study of T cells after yellow fever vaccination. The overall study: Fractions of limited cellularity were prepared by means of SMART-Seq v4 Ultra Low Input. Study-wide points: Clonotypes found in both CD4 and CD8 compartments made up a small share.

The CDR3 covers 19 residues. Germline V gene sequence: CDR1 MNHEY, CDR2 SVGEGT. V lost 2 bases, J lost 0 bases, and 20 bases lay in between. Each CDR3 protein is one row after TCRdb ran MiXCR on the 5' RACE reads. The sample records approximately 600,000 distinct CDR3 sequences, about 12% being singletons. The source of this sequence is a man aged 25 to 45 who received the YFV17D yellow fever vaccine. The chain has TRBV6-2 or TRBV6-3 and TRBJ2-1; tentative D call: TRBD2 (6 bases). The specimen was PBMCs, collected on the day of the yellow fever booster vaccination. The CDR3 loop is CASSYRTYSSASSYNEQFF. Written as DNA, the CDR3 is TGTGCCAGCAGTTACAGAACATACTCTAGCGCAAGCTCCTACAATGAGCAGTTCTTC.